A selection of T cell receptor beta chains follows, all from one sample in a study of cytomegalovirus exposure and HLA in healthy donors. Generated by immunoSEQ multiplex PCR, the TCRdb table keeps only in-frame clones and is missing some. Altogether tens of thousands of clones are present, approximately 92% being singletons, with the ten largest covering 3% to 3.5%. Sequencing used PBMCs. The receptors stem from a man between 18 and 29 years old in good health and CMV-seronegative. Both conserved end residues are part of each CDR3. The order of the fields is J gene, D gene, clone size, V gene, CDR3 protein, CDR3 DNA. The D gene is left open where the match is weak. Only some rows state a clone size, as once, few, many or a class for expanded clones.

>TRBJ1-2|TRBD1|-|TRBV28
CASSLRTPQGASGYTF
TGTGCCAGCAGTCTCAGGACTCCCCAGGGGGCGTCGGGCTACACCTTC
>TRBJ2-4|TRBD2|-|TRBV10-2
CASSEWLAGGGNIQYF
TGCGCCAGCAGTGAGTGGCTAGCGGGAGGCGGAAACATTCAGTACTTC
>TRBJ2-7|TRBD1|-|TRBV5-4
CASSLRGQGSYEQYF
TGTGCCAGCAGCTTGAGGGGACAGGGCTCCTACGAGCAGTACTTC
>TRBJ1-1|-|-|TRBV6-1
CASSEAGGIEAFF
TGTGCCAGCAGTGAAGCGGGCGGGATTGAAGCTTTCTTT
>TRBJ2-1|TRBD2|once|TRBV5-1
CASSLEREGQGEQFF
TGCGCCAGCAGCCTCGAGCGGGAGGGCCAAGGTGAGCAGTTCTTC
>TRBJ2-3|-|-|TRBV11-1
CASSPGTTADTQYF
TGTGCCAGCAGCCCAGGAACGACAGCAGATACGCAGTATTTT
>TRBJ1-1|-|-|TRBV6-1
CASHIGPIGNTEAFF
TGTGCCAGCCACATTGGGCCTATCGGGAACACTGAAGCTTTCTTT
>TRBJ1-2|-|-|TRBV5-6
CASSLDPERGYGYTF
TGTGCCAGCAGCTTGGACCCGGAGCGGGGCTATGGCTACACCTTC
>TRBJ2-4|TRBD2|once|TRBV2
CASSEGSSGGAKNIQYF
TGTGCCAGCAGTGAAGGATCTAGCGGGGGAGCCAAAAACATTCAGTACTTC
>TRBJ1-1|-|-|TRBV29-1
CSAIRGAEAFF
TGCAGCGCCATACGGGGAGCTGAAGCTTTCTTT
>TRBJ1-4|TRBD1|-|TRBV2
CASRQGAREKLFF
TGTGCCAGCAGACAGGGGGCGAGGGAAAAACTGTTTTTT
>TRBJ1-3|-|-|TRBV28
CASSSLVGAGNTIYF
TGTGCCAGCAGTTCTCTGGTAGGGGCTGGAAACACCATATATTTT
>TRBJ2-5|-|-|TRBV19
CASSIRVGVETQYF
TGTGCCAGTAGTATAAGGGTAGGGGTGGAGACCCAGTACTTC
>TRBJ2-7|-|-|TRBV30
CAWSVSGQRYEQYF
TGTGCCTGGAGTGTATCGGGACAACGCTACGAGCAGTACTTC
>TRBJ2-7|TRBD1|-|TRBV11-2
CASSLSTGATYEQYF
TGTGCCAGCAGCCTATCGACAGGGGCAACCTACGAGCAGTACTTC
>TRBJ1-2|-|-|TRBV5-1
CASSSTANYGYTF
TGCGCCAGCAGCTCAACAGCTAACTATGGCTACACCTTC
>TRBJ1-6|-|-|TRBV9
CASSVAPRDNSPLHF
TGTGCCAGCAGCGTAGCCCCACGGGATAATTCACCCCTCCACTTT
>TRBJ1-3|-|-|TRBV6-5
CASSPAGNTIYF
TGTGCCAGCAGTCCGGCTGGAAACACCATATATTTT
>TRBJ1-6|TRBD1|-|TRBV5-8
CASSLGRGPDSPLHF
TGTGCCAGCAGCTTGGGAAGGGGGCCGGATTCACCCCTCCACTTT
>TRBJ1-4|TRBD1|-|TRBV28
CASAGGQGGEKLFF
TGTGCCAGCGCGGGGGGACAGGGAGGTGAAAAACTGTTTTTT
>TRBJ2-7|TRBD2|-|TRBV6-5
CASRTSGGYEQYF
TGTGCCAGCAGGACTAGCGGTGGGTACGAGCAGTACTTC
>TRBJ2-3|-|-|TRBV5-1
CASSLGLAESTDTQYF
TGCGCCAGCAGCTTGGGTCTAGCCGAGAGCACAGATACGCAGTATTTT
>TRBJ2-3|TRBD2|-|TRBV30
CAWGGRAGVRHTQYF
TGTGCCTGGGGGGGGCGAGCGGGAGTAAGGCATACGCAGTATTTT
>TRBJ1-2|-|-|TRBV9
CASSVVGAALGYGYTF
TGTGCCAGCAGCGTAGTGGGGGCAGCGTTAGGATATGGCTACACCTTC
>TRBJ1-4|TRBD1|-|TRBV5-1
CASSFGTGNEKLFF
TGCGCCAGCAGCTTCGGGACAGGGAATGAAAAACTGTTTTTT
>TRBJ2-3|TRBD2|-|TRBV19
CASTTSGTDTQYF
TGTGCCAGTACCACTAGCGGCACAGATACGCAGTATTTT
>TRBJ1-1|-|-|TRBV5-4
CASSSGLNTEAFF
TGTGCCAGCAGTTCGGGTTTGAACACTGAAGCTTTCTTT
>TRBJ2-5|-|-|TRBV28
CASSFLGLQETQYF
TGTGCCAGCAGTTTCCTCGGACTCCAAGAGACCCAGTACTTC
>TRBJ2-7|-|-|TRBV5-1
CASSRDTPYEQYF
TGCGCCAGCAGCCGGGACACCCCCTACGAGCAGTACTTC
>TRBJ2-5|TRBD2|-|TRBV7-2
CASSSPTSGGRETQYF
TGTGCCAGCAGCTCCCCGACTAGCGGGGGGCGAGAGACCCAGTACTTC